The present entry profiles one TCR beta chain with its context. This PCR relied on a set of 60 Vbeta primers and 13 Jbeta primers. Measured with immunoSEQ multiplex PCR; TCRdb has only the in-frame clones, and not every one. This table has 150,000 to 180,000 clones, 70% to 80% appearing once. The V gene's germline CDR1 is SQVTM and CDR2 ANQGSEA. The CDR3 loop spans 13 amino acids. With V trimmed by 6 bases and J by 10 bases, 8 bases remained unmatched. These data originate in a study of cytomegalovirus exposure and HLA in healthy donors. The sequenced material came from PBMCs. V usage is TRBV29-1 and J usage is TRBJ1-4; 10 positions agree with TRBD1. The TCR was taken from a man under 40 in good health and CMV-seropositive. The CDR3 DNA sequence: TGCAGCGTGGAGGGACAGGGGTTACGAAAACTGTTTTTT. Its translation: CSVEGQGLRKLFF. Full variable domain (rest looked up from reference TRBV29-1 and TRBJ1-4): SAVISQKPSRDICQRGTSLTIQCQVDSQVTMMFWYRQQPGQSLTLIATANQGSEATYESGFVIDKFPISRPNLTFSTLTVSNMSPEDSSIYLCSVEGQGLRKLFFGSGTQLSVL.